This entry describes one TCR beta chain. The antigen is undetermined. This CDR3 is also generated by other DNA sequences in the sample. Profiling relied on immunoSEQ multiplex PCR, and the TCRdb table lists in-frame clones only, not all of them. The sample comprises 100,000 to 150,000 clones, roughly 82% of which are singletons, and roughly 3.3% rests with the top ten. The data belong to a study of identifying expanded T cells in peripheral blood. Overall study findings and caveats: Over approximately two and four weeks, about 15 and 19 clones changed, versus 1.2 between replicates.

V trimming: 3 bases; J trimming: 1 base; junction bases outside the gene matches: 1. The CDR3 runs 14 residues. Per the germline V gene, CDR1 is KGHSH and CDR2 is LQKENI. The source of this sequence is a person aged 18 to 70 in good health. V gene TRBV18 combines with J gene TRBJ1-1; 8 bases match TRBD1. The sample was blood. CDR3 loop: CASSPGQGNTEAFF. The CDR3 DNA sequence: TGTGCCAGCTCACCCGGACAGGGGAACACTGAAGCTTTCTTT.